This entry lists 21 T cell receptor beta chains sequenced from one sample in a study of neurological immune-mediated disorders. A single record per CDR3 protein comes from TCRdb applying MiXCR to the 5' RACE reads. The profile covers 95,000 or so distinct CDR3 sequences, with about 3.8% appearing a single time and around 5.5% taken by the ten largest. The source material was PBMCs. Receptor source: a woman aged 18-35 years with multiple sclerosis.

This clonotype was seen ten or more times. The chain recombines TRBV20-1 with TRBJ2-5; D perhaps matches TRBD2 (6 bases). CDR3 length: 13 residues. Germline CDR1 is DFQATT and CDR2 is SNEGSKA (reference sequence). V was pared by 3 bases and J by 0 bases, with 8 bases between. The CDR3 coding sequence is TGCAGTGCTAGCGGGGGTAACCAAGAGACCCAGTACTTC. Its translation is CSASGGNQETQYF.

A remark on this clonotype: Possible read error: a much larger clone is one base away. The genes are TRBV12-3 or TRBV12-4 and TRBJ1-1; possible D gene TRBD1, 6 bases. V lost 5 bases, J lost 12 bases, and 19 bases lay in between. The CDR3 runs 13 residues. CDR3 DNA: TGTGCCAGCAGTCTCAAACCCCCGGGGGCAACTTTCTTT. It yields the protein CASSLKPPGATFF.

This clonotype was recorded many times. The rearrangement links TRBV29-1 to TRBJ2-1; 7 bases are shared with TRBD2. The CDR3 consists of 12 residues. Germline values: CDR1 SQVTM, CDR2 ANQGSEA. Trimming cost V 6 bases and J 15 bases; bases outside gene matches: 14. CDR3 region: CSVGGLTGIWFF. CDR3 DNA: TGCAGCGTGGGGGGACTAACCGGAATTTGGTTCTTC.

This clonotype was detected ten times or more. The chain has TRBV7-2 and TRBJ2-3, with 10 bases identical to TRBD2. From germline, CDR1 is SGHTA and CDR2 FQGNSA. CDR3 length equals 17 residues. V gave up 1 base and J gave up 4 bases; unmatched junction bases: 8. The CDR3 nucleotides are TGTGCCAGCAGCTTAGACCTAGCGGGAGTTTCGGCAGATACGCAGTATTTT. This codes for CASSLDLAGVSADTQYF.

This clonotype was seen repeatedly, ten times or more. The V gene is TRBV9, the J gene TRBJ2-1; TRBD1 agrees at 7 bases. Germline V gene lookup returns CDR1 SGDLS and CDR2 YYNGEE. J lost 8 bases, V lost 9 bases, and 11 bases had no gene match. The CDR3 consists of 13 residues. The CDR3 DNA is TGTGCCACACAGGGGCGGGCGAGTGATGAGCAGTTCTTC. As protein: CATQGRASDEQFF.

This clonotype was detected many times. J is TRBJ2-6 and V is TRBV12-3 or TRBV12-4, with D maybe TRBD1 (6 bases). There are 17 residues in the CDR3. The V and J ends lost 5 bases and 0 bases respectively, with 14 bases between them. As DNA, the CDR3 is TGTGCCAGCAGTCTTCTCCAGGGGTTCTCTGGGGCCAACGTCCTGACTTTC. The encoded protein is CASSLLQGFSGANVLTF.

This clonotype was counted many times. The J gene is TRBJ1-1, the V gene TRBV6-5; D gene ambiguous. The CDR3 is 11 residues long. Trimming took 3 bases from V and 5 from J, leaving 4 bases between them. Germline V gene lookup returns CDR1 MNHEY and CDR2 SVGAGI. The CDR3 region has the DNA TGTGCCAGCAGTTATGGTACTGAAGCTTTCTTT. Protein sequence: CASSYGTEAFF.

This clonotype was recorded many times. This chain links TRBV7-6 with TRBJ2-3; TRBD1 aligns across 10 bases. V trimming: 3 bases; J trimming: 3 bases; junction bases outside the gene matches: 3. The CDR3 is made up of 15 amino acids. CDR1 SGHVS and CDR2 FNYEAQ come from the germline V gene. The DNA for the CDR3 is TGTGCCAGCAGCTTGACAGGGGGCGCAACAGATACGCAGTATTTT. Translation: CASSLTGGATDTQYF.

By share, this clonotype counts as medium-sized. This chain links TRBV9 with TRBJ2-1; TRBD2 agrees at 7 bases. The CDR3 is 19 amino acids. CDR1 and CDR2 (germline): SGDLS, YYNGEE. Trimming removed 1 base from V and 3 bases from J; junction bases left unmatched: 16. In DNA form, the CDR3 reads TGTGCCAGCAGCGTATTCAGCGGACTGGCGGGGGATAACTACAATGAGCAGTTCTTC. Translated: CASSVFSGLAGDNYNEQFF.

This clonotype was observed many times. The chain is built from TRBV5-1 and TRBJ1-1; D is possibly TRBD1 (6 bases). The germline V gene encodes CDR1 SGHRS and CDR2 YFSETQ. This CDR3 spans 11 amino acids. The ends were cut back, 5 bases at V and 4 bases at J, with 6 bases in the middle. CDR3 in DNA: TGCGCCAGCAGGGACAGCACTGAAGCTTTCTTT. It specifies CASRDSTEAFF.

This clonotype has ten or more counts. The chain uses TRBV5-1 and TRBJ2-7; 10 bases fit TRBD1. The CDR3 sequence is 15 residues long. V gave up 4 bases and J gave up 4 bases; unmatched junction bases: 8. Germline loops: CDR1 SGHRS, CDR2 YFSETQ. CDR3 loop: CASSTSPGQGYEQYF. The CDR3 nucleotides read TGCGCCAGCAGCACCTCGCCGGGACAGGGGTACGAGCAGTACTTC.

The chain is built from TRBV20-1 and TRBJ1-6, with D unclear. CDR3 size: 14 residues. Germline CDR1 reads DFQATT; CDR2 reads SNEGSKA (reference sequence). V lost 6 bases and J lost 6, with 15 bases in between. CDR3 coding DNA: TGCAGTGCGGGGAGGCAGCTACTTAATTCACCCCTCCACTTT. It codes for CSAGRQLLNSPLHF.

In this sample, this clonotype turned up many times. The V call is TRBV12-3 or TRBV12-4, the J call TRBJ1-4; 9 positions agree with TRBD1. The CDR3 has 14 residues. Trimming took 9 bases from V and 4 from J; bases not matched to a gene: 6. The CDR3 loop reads CASTGGPLNEKLFF. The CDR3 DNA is TGTGCCAGTACAGGGGGCCCACTTAATGAAAAACTGTTTTTT.

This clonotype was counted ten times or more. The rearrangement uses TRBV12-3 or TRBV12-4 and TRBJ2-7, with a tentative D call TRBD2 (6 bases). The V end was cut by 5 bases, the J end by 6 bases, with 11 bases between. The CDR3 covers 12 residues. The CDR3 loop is CASSTTRGEQYF. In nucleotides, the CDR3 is TGTGCCAGCAGTACGACTAGGGGCGAGCAGTACTTC.

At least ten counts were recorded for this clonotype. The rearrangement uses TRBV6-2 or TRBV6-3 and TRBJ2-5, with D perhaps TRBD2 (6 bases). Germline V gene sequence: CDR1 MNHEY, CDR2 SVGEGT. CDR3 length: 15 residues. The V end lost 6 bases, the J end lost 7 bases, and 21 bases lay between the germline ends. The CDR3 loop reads CASSQLAPPVGTQYF. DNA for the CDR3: TGTGCCAGCAGCCAACTAGCACCACCCGTCGGGACCCAGTACTTC.

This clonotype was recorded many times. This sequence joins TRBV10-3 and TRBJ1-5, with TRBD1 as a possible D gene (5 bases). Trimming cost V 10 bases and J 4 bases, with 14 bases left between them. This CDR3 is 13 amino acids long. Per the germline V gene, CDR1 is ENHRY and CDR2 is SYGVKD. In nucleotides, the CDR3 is TGTGCCAGACCGCAGGGTGAAAATCAGCCCCAGCATTTT. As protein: CARPQGENQPQHF.

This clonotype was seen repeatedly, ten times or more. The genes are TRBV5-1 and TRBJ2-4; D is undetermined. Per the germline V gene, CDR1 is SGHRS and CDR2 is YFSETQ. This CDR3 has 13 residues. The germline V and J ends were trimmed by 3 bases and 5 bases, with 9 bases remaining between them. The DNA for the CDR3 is TGCGCCAGCAGCTCCTCCCCCCAAAACATTCAGTACTTC. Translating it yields CASSSSPQNIQYF. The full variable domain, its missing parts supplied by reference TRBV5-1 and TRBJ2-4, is KAGVTQTPRYLIKTRGQQVTLSCSPISGHRSVSWYQQTPGQGLQFLFEYFSETQRNKGNFPGRFSGRQFSNSRSEMNVSTLELGDSALYLCASSSSPQNIQYFGAGTRLSVL.

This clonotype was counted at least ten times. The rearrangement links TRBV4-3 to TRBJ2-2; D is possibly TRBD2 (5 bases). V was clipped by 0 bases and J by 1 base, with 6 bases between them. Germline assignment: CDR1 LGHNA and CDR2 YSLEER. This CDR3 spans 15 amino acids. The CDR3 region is CASSQELVNTGELFF. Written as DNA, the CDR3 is TGCGCCAGCAGCCAAGAACTAGTGAACACCGGGGAGCTGTTTTTT.

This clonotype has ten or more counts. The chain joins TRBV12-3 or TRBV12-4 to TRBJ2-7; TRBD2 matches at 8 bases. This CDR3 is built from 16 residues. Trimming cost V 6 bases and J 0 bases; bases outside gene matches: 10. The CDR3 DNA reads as TGTGCCAGCAGCCCCGTACTAGCGGCTAGCTCCTACGAGCAGTACTTC. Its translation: CASSPVLAASSYEQYF.

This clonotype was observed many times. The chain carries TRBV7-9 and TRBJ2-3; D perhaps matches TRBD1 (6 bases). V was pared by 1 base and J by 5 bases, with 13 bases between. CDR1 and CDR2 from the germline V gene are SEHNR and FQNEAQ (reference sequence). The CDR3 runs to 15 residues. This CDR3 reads CASSLGWARGDTQYF. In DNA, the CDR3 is TGTGCCAGCAGCTTAGGTTGGGCCAGGGGAGATACGCAGTATTTT. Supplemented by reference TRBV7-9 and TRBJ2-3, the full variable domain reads DTGVSQNPRHKITKRGQNVTFRCDPISEHNRLYWYRQTLGQGPEFLTYFQNEAQLEKSRLLSDRFSAERPKGSFSTLEIQRTEQGDSAMYLCASSLGWARGDTQYFGPGTRLTVL.

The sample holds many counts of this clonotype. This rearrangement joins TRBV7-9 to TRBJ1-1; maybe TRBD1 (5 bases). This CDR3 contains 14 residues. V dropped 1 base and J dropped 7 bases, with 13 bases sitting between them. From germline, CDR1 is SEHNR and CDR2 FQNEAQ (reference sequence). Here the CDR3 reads CASSLVMTASEAFF. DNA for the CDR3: TGTGCCAGCAGCTTAGTTATGACAGCGAGTGAAGCTTTCTTT.